The entry that follows covers one TCR beta chain sequence. Its antigen remains unknown. This sample stems from a study of cytomegalovirus exposure and HLA in healthy donors. Study-wide results and caveats: Reported performance of the classifier showed diagnosis of cytomegalovirus status with high specificity and sensitivity.

Amplification used 60 Vbeta primers and 13 Jbeta primers. Measured with immunoSEQ multiplex PCR; TCRdb has only the in-frame clones, and not every one. The sample carries approximately 150,000 clones, around 78% recorded once. V gave up 0 bases and J gave up 6 bases, with 11 bases separating them. Germline values: CDR1 SQVTM, CDR2 ANQGSEA. CDR3 length: 13 amino acids. What was sequenced was PBMCs. This receptor was identified in a woman aged 18 to 35 in good health and CMV-seropositive. The chain employs TRBV29-1 and TRBJ1-2; unclear D gene. The CDR3 DNA reads as TGCAGCGTTGAAGATCGTCAAGTAGATGGCTACACCTTC. This encodes CSVEDRQVDGYTF.